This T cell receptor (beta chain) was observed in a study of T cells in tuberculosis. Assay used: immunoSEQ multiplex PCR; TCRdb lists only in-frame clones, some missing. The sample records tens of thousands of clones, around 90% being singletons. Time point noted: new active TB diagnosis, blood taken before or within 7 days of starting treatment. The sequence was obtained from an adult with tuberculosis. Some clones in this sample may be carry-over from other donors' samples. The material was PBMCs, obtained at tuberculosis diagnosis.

The CDR3 protein is CATSPRVAGGVRQYF. Written as DNA, the CDR3 is TGTGCCACCAGTCCTAGAGTAGCGGGGGGGGTGCGGCAGTACTTC. This sequence joins TRBV15 and TRBJ2-7, with 11 positions matching TRBD2. Germline trimming cut 6 bases from V and 9 bases from J; bases unmatched to any gene: 13. CDR3 length equals 15 residues. Germline lookup yields CDR1 LNHNV and CDR2 YYDKDF (reference sequence).